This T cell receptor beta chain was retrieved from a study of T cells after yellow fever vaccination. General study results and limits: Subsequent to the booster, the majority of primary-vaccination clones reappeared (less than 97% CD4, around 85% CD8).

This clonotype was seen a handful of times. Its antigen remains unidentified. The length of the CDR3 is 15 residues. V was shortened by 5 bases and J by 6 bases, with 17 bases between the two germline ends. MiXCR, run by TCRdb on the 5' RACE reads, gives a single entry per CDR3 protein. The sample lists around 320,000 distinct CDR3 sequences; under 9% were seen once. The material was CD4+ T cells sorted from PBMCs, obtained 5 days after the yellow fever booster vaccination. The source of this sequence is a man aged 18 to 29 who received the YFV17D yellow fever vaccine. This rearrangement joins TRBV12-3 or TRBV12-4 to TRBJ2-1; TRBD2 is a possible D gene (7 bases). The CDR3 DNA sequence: TGTGCCAGCAGTCAACTAGGGGGGGCCGCCAATGAGCAGTTCTTC. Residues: CASSQLGGAANEQFF.